The present T cell receptor beta chain was sequenced within a study of cytomegalovirus exposure and HLA in healthy donors. Germline V gene lookup returns CDR1 SGHAT and CDR2 FQNNGV. V was pared by 5 bases and J by 0 bases, with 11 bases between. The CDR3 runs 14 residues. Regarding the study as a whole: It was 150 to 200 TCR beta chains that were listed as cytomegalovirus-associated. Researchers left out some V segments, among them TRBV6-2 and TRBV6-3, as indistinguishable.

60 Vbeta and 13 Jbeta primers were used in PCR. The assay was immunoSEQ multiplex PCR, and TCRdb's table has in-frame clones only and misses some. This sample has about 73,000 clones, with roughly 70% found just once. About this clone itself: No antigen is known for it.

Sequencing used PBMCs. This rearrangement joins TRBV11-2 to TRBJ2-7, with TRBD2 as a possible D gene (6 bases). The source of this sequence is a man in his 70s in good health and CMV-seronegative. As DNA, the CDR3 is TGTGCCAGCAGCCCCCGGGGGATCTCCTACGAGCAGTACTTC. This gives the protein CASSPRGISYEQYF.